These 12 T cell receptor beta chains share one sample of origin, sequenced in a study of identifying expanded T cells in peripheral blood. The protocol was immunoSEQ multiplex PCR, while the TCRdb copy is restricted to in-frame clones and leaves out a portion. The table has about 83,000 clones, around nine tenths seen once. Sequenced input: blood. These receptors were obtained from a person aged 18 to 70 in good health.

The chain carries TRBV7-9 and TRBJ1-2; the match to TRBD1 covers 10 bases. V was clipped by 1 base and J by 2 bases; unmatched bases: 4. The CDR3 extends over 16 amino acids. CDR1 is SEHNR, CDR2 FQNEAQ, per germline (reference sequence). The CDR3 DNA reads as TGTGCCAGCAGCTTAGGGACGGGACAGGGGAACTATGGCTACACCTTC. This codes for CASSLGTGQGNYGYTF. Full variable domain (missing parts from reference TRBV7-9 and TRBJ1-2): DTGVSQNPRHKITKRGQNVTFRCDPISEHNRLYWYRQTLGQGPEFLTYFQNEAQLEKSRLLSDRFSAERPKGSFSTLEIQRTEQGDSAMYLCASSLGTGQGNYGYTFGSGTRLTVV.

The genes are TRBV28 and TRBJ2-4; no definite D call. V dropped 3 bases and J dropped 6 bases, with 9 bases sitting between them. CDR3 size: 13 residues. CDR1 is MDHEN and CDR2 is SYDVKM in the germline V gene. CDR3: CASSFGVGNIQYF. DNA of the CDR3: TGTGCCAGCAGTTTCGGAGTGGGAAACATTCAGTACTTC.

This clone was observed once. J is TRBJ2-5 and V is TRBV7-6; D is undetermined. Trimming stripped 3 bases from V and 2 bases from J, with 1 base between. The V gene's germline CDR1 is SGHVS and CDR2 FNYEAQ. This CDR3 region has 11 residues. CDR3: CASSFQETQYF. The CDR3 nucleotides are TGTGCCAGCAGCTTTCAAGAGACCCAGTACTTC. Filled out from reference TRBV7-6 and TRBJ2-5, the complete variable domain reads GAGVSQSPRYKVTKRGQDVALRCDPISGHVSLYWYRQALGQGPEFLTYFNYEAQQDKSGLPNDRFSAERPEGSISTLTIQRTEQRDSAMYRCASSFQETQYFGPGTRLLVL.

This clone appeared a few times. CDR3 amino acids: CASSEDRGRDTQYF. The CDR3 region has the DNA TGTGCCAGTAGTGAAGACAGGGGGCGAGATACGCAGTATTTT. The chain combines TRBV19 with TRBJ2-3; 10 nucleotides line up with TRBD1. This CDR3 spans 14 amino acids. V was pared by 5 bases and J by 5 bases, with 4 bases of the junction left unmatched. The germline CDR1 and CDR2 sequences are LNHDA and SQIVND (reference sequence).

This chain joins TRBV5-6 and TRBJ1-1, with D unclear. Trimming took off 0 bases at V and 1 base at J, with 4 bases between the two ends. Germline assignment: CDR1 SGHDT and CDR2 YYEEEE. CDR3 length equals 13 residues. The CDR3 loop is CASSLAGNTEAFF. As DNA, the CDR3 is TGTGCCAGCAGCTTGGCAGGGAACACTGAAGCTTTCTTT.

CDR3 coding DNA: TGTGCCAGCAGTCAGACCGGGACTAGCGGCACCTACGAGCAGTACTTC. Encoded protein: CASSQTGTSGTYEQYF. The rearrangement joins TRBV14 to TRBJ2-7, with 11 bases fitting TRBD2. Germline V gene lookup returns CDR1 SGHDN and CDR2 FVKESK. The CDR3 covers 16 residues. V gave up 6 bases and J gave up 2 bases; unmatched junction bases: 9.

The CDR3 sequence is CASSPDPNYGYTF. The CDR3 nucleotides read TGCGCCAGCAGCCCGGACCCTAACTATGGCTACACCTTC. This chain uses TRBV4-1 with TRBJ1-2; the D is unclear. The CDR3 extends over 13 amino acids. The V end lost 4 bases, the J end lost 0 bases, and 6 bases lay between the germline ends. Germline V gene lookup returns CDR1 MGHRA and CDR2 YSYEKL.

The chain couples TRBV18 to TRBJ1-2; 7 positions match TRBD1. This CDR3 contains 15 residues. Trimming took 3 bases from V and 3 from J; bases not matched to a gene: 7. The V gene's germline CDR1 is KGHSH and CDR2 LQKENI. The CDR3 here is CASSPSQGGDYGYTF. DNA for the CDR3: TGTGCCAGCTCACCCAGTCAGGGGGGCGACTATGGCTACACCTTC.

This clone was recorded only once. This chain links TRBV6-5 with TRBJ2-5; 8 nucleotides agree with TRBD1. With the DNA end fitting TRBJ2-7 better, the J assignment may be wrong. The germline V gene encodes CDR1 MNHEY and CDR2 SVGAGI. The CDR3 covers 14 residues. In nucleotides, the CDR3 is TGTGCCAGCAGTAACAGGGGGTTGCCCTACGAGCAGTACTTC. It codes for CASSNRGLPYEQYF.

Only a few counts were recorded for this clone. This chain connects TRBV30 to TRBJ1-2; weak D call: TRBD1 (6 bases). The V and J ends lost 2 bases and 4 bases respectively, with 11 bases between them. The CDR3 extends over 13 amino acids. Germline assignment: CDR1 GTSNPN and CDR2 SVGIG (reference sequence). The CDR3 nucleotides read TGTGCCTGGAGTCCTGGACAGTTCTATGGCTACACCTTC. The encoded protein is CAWSPGQFYGYTF.

The rearrangement joins TRBV4-2 to TRBJ2-7; 7 nucleotides line up with TRBD1. J gave up 2 bases and V 4 bases, and 5 bases lay outside the gene matches. The germline gives CDR1 LGHNA, CDR2 YNFKEQ. The CDR3 covers 14 residues. The CDR3 nucleotides read TGTGCCAGCAGCCGTCAGGGGGACACCTACGAGCAGTACTTC. It is translated as CASSRQGDTYEQYF.

J is TRBJ2-7 and V is TRBV7-8, with TRBD1 matching over 8 bases. The germline V gene encodes CDR1 SGHVS and CDR2 FQNEAQ. This CDR3 contains 14 residues. Trimming removed 1 base from V and 8 bases from J; junction bases left unmatched: 7. Here the CDR3 reads CASSLVQGAIKQYF. CDR3 coding DNA: TGTGCCAGCAGCTTAGTGCAGGGGGCGATAAAGCAGTACTTC.